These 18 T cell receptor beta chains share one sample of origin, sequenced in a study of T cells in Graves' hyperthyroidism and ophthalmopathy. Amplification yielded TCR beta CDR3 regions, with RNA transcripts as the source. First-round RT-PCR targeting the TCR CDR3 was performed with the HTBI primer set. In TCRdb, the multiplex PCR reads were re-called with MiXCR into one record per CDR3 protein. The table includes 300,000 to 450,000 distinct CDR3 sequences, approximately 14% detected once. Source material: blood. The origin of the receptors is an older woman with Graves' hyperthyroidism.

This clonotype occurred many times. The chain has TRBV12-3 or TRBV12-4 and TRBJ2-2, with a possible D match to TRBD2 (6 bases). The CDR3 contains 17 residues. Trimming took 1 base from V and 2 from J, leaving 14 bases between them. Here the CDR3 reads CASSLGFRTTNTGELFF. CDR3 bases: TGTGCCAGCAGTTTAGGTTTCCGGACTACAAACACCGGGGAGCTGTTTTTT.

The CDR3 DNA is TGCAGCGTTGCTTTTACCGAGACCTACGAGCAGTACTTC. As protein: CSVAFTETYEQYF. The chain couples TRBV29-1 to TRBJ2-7; D gene unclear. Germline loops: CDR1 SQVTM, CDR2 ANQGSEA. The ends were cut back, 4 bases at V and 2 bases at J, with 12 bases in the middle. The CDR3 spans 13 residues.

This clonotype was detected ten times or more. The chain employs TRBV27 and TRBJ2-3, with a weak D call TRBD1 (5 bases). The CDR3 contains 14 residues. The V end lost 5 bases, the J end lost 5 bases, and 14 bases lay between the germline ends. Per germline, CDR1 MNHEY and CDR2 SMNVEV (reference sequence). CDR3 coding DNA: TGTGCCAGCAGTCCGACCCGAAGGGGAGATACGCAGTATTTT. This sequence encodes CASSPTRRGDTQYF.

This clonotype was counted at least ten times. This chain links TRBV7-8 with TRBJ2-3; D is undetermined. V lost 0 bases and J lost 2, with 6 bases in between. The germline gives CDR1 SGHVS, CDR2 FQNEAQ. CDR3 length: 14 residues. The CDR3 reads CASSLAGITDTQYF. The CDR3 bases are TGTGCCAGCAGCTTAGCGGGAATCACAGATACGCAGTATTTT.

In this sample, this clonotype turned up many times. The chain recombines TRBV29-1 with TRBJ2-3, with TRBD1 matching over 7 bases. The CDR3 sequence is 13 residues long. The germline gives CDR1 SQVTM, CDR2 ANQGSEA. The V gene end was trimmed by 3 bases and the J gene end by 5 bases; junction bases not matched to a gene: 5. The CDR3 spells CSVERDSQDTQYF. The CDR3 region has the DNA TGCAGCGTTGAGAGGGACAGCCAAGATACGCAGTATTTT.

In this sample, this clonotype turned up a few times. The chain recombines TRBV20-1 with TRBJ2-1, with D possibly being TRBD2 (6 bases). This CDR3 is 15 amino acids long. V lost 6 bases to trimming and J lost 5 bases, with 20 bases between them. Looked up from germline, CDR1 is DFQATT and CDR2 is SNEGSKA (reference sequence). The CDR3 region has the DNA TGCAGTGCCCCATCCGGGACTCCAAAGGACAATGAGCAGTTCTTC. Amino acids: CSAPSGTPKDNEQFF.

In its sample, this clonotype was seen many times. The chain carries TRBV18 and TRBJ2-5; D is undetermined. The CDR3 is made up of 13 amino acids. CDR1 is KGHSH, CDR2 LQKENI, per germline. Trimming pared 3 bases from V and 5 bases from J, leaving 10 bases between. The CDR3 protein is CASSPITRETQYF. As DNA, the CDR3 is TGTGCCAGCTCACCGATCACACGGGAGACCCAGTACTTC. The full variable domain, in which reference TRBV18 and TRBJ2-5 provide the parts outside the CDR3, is NAGVMQNPRHLVRRRGQEARLRCSPMKGHSHVYWYRQLPEEGLKFMVYLQKENIIDESGMPKERFSAEFPKEGPSILRIQQVVRGDSAAYFCASSPITRETQYFGPGTRLLVL.

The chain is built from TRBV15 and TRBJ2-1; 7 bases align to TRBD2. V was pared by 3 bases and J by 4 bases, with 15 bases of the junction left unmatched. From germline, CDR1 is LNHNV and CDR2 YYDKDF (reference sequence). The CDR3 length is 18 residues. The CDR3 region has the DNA TGTGCCACCAGCAGGGGAGGACGGGGGAGGGGTTCATACAATGAGCAGTTCTTC. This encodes CATSRGGRGRGSYNEQFF.

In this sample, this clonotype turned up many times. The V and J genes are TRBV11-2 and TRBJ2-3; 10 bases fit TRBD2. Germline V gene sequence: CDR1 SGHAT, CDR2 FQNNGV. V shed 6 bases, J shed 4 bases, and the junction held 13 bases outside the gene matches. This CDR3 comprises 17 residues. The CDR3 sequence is CASSLGVLAGEADTQYF. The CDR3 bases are TGTGCCAGCAGTCTAGGGGTTCTAGCGGGAGAGGCAGATACGCAGTATTTT.

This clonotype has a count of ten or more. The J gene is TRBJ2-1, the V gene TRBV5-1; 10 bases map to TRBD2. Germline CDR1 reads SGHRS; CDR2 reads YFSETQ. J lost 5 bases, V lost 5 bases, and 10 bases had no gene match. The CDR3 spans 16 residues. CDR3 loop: CASRSSAGGINNEQFF. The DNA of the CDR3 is TGCGCCAGCAGGTCATCAGCGGGAGGGATAAACAATGAGCAGTTCTTC.

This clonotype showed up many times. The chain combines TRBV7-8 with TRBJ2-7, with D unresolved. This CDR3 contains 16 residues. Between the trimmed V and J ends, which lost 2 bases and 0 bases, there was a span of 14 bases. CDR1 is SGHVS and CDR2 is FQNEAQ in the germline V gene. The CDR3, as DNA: TGTGCCAGCAGCTTAAAAAACGCCGAAACCTCCTACGAGCAGTACTTC. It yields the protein CASSLKNAETSYEQYF.

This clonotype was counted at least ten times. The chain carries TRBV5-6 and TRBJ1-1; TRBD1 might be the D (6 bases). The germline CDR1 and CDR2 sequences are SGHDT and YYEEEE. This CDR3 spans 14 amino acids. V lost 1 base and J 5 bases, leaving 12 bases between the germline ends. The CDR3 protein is CASSLSGGLTEAFF. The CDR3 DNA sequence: TGTGCCAGCAGCTTGTCCGGGGGCCTGACTGAAGCTTTCTTT.

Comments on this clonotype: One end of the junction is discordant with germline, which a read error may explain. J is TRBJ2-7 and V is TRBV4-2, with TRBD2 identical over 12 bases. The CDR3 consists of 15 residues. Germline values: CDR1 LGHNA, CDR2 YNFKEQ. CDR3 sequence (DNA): TGTGCCAGCAGTCAAGACCCTAGCGGGAGGGAAGAGCAGTACTTC. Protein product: CASSQDPSGREEQYF.

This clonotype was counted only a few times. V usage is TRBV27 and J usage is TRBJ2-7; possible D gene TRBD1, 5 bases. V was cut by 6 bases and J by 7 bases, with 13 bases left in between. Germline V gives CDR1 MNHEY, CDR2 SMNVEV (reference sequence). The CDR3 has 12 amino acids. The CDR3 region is CASSDTSGEQYF. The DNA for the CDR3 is TGTGCCAGCAGCGATACTTCAGGGGAGCAGTACTTC.

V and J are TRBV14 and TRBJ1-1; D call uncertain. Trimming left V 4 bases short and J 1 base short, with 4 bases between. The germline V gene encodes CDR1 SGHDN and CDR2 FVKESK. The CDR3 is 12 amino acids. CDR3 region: CASSPWNTEAFF. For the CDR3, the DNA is TGTGCCAGCAGCCCGTGGAACACTGAAGCTTTCTTT.

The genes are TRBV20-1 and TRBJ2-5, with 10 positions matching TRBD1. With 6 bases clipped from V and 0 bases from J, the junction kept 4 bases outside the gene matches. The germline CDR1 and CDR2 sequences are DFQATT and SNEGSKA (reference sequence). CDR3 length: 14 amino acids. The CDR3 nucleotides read TGCAGTGCGGCCGGGACAGGGGACCAAGAGACCCAGTACTTC. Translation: CSAAGTGDQETQYF.

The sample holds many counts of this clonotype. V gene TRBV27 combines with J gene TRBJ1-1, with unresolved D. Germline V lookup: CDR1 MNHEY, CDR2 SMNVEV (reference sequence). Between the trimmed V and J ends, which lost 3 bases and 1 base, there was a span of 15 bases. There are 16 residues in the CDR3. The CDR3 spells CASSFNRAVQNTEAFF. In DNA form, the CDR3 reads TGTGCCAGCAGTTTTAACCGTGCAGTCCAGAACACTGAAGCTTTCTTT.

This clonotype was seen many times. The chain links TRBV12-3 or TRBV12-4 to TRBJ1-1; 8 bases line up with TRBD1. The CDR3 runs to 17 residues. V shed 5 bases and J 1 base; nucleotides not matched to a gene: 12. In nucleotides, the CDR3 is TGTGCCAGCAGTCCTTGGGGGGACAGGCTTAAGAACACTGAAGCTTTCTTT. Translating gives CASSPWGDRLKNTEAFF.